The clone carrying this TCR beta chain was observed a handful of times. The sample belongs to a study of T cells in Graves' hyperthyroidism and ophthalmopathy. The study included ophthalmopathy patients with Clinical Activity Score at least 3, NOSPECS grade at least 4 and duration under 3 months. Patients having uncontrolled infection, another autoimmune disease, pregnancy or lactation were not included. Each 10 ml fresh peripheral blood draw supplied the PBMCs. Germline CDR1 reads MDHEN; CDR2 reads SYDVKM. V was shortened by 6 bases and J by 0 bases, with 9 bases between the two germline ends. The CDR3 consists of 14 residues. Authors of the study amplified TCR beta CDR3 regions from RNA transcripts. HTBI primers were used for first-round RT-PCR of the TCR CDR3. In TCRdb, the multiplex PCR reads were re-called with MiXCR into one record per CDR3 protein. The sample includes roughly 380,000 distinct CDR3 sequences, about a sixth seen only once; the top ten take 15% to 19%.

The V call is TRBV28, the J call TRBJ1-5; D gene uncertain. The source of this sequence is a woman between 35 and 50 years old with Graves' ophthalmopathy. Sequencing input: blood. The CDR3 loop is CASRAGDSNQPQHF. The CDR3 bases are TGTGCCAGCAGGGCGGGCGATAGCAATCAGCCCCAGCATTTT.